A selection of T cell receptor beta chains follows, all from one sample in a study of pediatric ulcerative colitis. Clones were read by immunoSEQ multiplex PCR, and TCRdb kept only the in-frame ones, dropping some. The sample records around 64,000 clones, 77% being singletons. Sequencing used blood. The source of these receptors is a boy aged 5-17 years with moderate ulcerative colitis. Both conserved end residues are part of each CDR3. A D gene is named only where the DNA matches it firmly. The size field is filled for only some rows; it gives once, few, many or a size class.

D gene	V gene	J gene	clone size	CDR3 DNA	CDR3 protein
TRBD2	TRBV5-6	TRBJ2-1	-	TGTGCCAGCAGCTTGGTGTTAGCGGGGGGGCCTAACGCCAATGAGCAGTTCTTC	CASSLVLAGGPNANEQFF
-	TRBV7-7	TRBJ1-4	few	TGTGCCAGCAGCTTCTCACCGGGACCAAATGAAAAACTGTTTTTT	CASSFSPGPNEKLFF
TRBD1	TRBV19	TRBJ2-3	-	TGTGCCAGTAGTCAGGGGGGACAGGGGTTCTATACGCAGTATTTT	CASSQGGQGFYTQYF
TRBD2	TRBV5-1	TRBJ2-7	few	TGCGCCAGCAGCTACAAGACTAGCGGGAACTCCTACGAGCAGTACTTC	CASSYKTSGNSYEQYF
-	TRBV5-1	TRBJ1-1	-	TGCGCCAGCAGCGATGTACAAACAGGGAAGGAAGCTTTCTTT	CASSDVQTGKEAFF
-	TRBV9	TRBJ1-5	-	TGTGCCAGCAGCGTAGCTGGATTAAGCAATCAGCCCCAGCATTTT	CASSVAGLSNQPQHF
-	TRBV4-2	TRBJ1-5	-	TGTGCCAGCAGCCAAGACGGGGACGGGGAAAATCAGCCCCAGCATTTT	CASSQDGDGENQPQHF
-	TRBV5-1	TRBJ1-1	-	TGCGCCAGCAGCTTGCAAGGCTCTTCAACTGAAGCTTTCTTT	CASSLQGSSTEAFF
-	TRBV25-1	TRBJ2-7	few	TGTGCCAGCAGTGACGACTCCTACGAGCAGTACTTC	CASSDDSYEQYF
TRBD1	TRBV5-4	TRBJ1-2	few	TGTGCCAGCAGCCCCTTCGACAGGGCCGATGGCTACACCTTC	CASSPFDRADGYTF
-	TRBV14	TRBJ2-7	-	TGTGCCAGCAGCCAAGCGACAAAGCAGTACTTC	CASSQATKQYF
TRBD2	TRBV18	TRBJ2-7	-	TGTGCCAGCTCACCACCGGGAGGGGCTAGCTCCTACGAGCAGTACTTC	CASSPPGGASSYEQYF
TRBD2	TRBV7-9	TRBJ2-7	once	TGTGCCAGCAGCTTTAGAAGTAGGGGGCCTAGCGGGAGCTACGAGCAGTACTTC	CASSFRSRGPSGSYEQYF
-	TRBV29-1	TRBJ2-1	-	TGCAGCGTTGAAGGAGGGGTATACAATGAGCAGTTCTTC	CSVEGGVYNEQFF
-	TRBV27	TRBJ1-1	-	TGTGCCAGCAGTTTGCGGGGGAACACTGAAGCTTTCTTT	CASSLRGNTEAFF
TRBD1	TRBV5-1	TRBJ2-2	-	TGCGCCAGCAGCTCAAGCCAGGGGGCCGGGGAGCTGTTTTTT	CASSSSQGAGELFF
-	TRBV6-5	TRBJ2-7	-	TGTGCCAGCAGCGGGGACCCCTACGAGCAGTACTTC	CASSGDPYEQYF
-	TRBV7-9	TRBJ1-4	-	TGTGCCAGCAGCTTACCCTCAACTAATGAAAAACTGTTTTTT	CASSLPSTNEKLFF
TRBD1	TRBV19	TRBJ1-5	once	TGTGCCAGTAGTATGTTACAGGGGGCACGGCAGCCCCAGCATTTT	CASSMLQGARQPQHF
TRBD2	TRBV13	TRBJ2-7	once	TGTGCCAGCAGCTCATCCCGGGGGGCCTACGAGCAGTACTTC	CASSSSRGAYEQYF
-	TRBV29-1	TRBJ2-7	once	TGCAGCGTTGAGTTTACTAGCATCGAGCAGTACTTC	CSVEFTSIEQYF
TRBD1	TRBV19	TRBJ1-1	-	TGTGCCAGTAGACGACAGGGGGCGGACACTGAAGCTTTCTTT	CASRRQGADTEAFF
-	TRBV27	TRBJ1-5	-	TGTGCCAGCAGTGCATTGGGAGCTAATCAGCCCCAGCATTTT	CASSALGANQPQHF
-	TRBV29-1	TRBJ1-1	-	TGCAGCGGGCGGACAGTCAGACCTGAAGCTTTCTTT	CSGRTVRPEAFF
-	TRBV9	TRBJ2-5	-	TGTGCCAGCAGCGTAGCGGGGGAAGAGACCCAGTACTTC	CASSVAGEETQYF
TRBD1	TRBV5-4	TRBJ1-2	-	TGTGCCAGCAGCCCCGACAGGGTGGGCTACACCTTC	CASSPDRVGYTF
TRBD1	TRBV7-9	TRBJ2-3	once	TGTGCCAGCAGCTTAGAGACAGGGATGAGCGATGCAGATACGCAGTATTTT	CASSLETGMSDADTQYF
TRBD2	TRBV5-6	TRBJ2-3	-	TGTGCCAGCACCAAAACAATAGCGGGAGACGGCACAGATACGCAGTATTTT	CASTKTIAGDGTDTQYF
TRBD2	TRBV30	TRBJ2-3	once	TGTGCCTGGAGTCGGGGGATAGCGGGAGATCGGAGTACGCAGTATTTT	CAWSRGIAGDRSTQYF
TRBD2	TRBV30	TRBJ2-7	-	TGTGCCTGGAGTAGCCTAGCGGGAGGGCCTGGGGAGCAGTACTTC	CAWSSLAGGPGEQYF
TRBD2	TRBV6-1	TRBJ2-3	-	TGTGCCAGCAGTGATATGAGCGGGGGGCTTAACACAGATACGCAGTATTTT	CASSDMSGGLNTDTQYF
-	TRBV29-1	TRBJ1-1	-	TGCAGCGCCCCAAAGGGGGTCTTGGAGACTGAAGCTTTCTTT	CSAPKGVLETEAFF
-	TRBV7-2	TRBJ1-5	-	TGTGCCAGCAGCCTGAGACCCTTTCAGCCCCAGCATTTT	CASSLRPFQPQHF
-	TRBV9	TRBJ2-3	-	TGTGCCAGCAGCTCAGGGCCCGCTCCGGATACGCAGTATTTT	CASSSGPAPDTQYF
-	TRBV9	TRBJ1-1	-	TGTGCCAGCAGCGTAGATGTAGGCGATGGAGGAAGGGTAAAACACACTGAAGCTTTCTTT	CASSVDVGDGGRVKHTEAFF
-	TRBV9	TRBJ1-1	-	TGTGCCAGCAGCGTAGAGCTGAACACTGAAGCTTTCTTT	CASSVELNTEAFF
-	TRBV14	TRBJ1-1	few	TGTGCCAGCAGCTCCCAGGGAACGAACACTGAAGCTTTCTTT	CASSSQGTNTEAFF
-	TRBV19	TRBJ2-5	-	TGTGCCAGCACAGAAGGTCCAGGGGGGGACCAAGAGACCCAGTACTTC	CASTEGPGGDQETQYF
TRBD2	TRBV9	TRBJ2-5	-	TGTGCCAGCAGCGCGACTAGCGGAATCCTCGGGGAGACCCAGTACTTC	CASSATSGILGETQYF
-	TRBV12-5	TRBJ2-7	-	TGTGCTAGTGGTCCCCAGGGGAACGAGCAGTACTTC	CASGPQGNEQYF
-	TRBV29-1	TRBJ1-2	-	TGCAGCGTTGAAGATCCGGGCCTCTTGTATGGCTACACCTTC	CSVEDPGLLYGYTF
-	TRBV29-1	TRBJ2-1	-	TGCAGCGTTGTTAGGCAGGGATTTGAGCAGTTCTTC	CSVVRQGFEQFF
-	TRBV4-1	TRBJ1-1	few	TGCGCCAGCAGTTCCAGGGTGGAGGGGAGGAACACTGAAGCTTTCTTT	CASSSRVEGRNTEAFF
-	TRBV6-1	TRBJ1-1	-	TGTGCCAGCAGTGCTCCGGGCCCCAGCGCTTTCTTT	CASSAPGPSAFF
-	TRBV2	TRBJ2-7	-	TGTGCCAGCAGGGAGGGTGGAGGACCCTACGAGCAGTACTTC	CASREGGGPYEQYF
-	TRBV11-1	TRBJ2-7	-	TGTGCCAGCAGACAAATCCGTAGCTCCTACGAGCAGTACTTC	CASRQIRSSYEQYF
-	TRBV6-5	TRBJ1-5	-	TGTGCCAGCAGTTCCGTCTCTTATCAGCCCCAGCATTTT	CASSSVSYQPQHF
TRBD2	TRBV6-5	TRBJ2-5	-	TGTGCCAGCAGTTACACTAGCGGGGGGTCACAAGAGACCCAGTACTTC	CASSYTSGGSQETQYF
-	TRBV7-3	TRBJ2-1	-	TGTGCCAGCAGCTTTGTATCCAATGAGCAGTTCTTC	CASSFVSNEQFF
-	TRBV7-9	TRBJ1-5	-	TGTGCCAGCAGCTTAGGGGGAGTCAACAATCAGCCCCAGCATTTT	CASSLGGVNNQPQHF
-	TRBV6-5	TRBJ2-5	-	TGTGCCAGCCTACCGGCGGGTTCAGAGACCCAGTACTTC	CASLPAGSETQYF
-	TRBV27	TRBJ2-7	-	TGTGCCAGCAGTTTAGGCGGGGTGCAGGACTCCTACGAGCAGTACTTC	CASSLGGVQDSYEQYF
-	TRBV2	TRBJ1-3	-	TGTGCCAGCAAGCCTGATTGGGACACCATATATTTT	CASKPDWDTIYF